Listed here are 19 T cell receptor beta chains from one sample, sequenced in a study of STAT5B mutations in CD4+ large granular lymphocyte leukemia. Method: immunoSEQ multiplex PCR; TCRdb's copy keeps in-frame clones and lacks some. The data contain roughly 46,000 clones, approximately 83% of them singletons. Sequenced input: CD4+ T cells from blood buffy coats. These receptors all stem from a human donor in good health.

CDR3 region: CASSGQGEETQYF. CDR3 nucleotides: TGTGCCAGCAGTGGCCAGGGGGAAGAGACCCAGTACTTC. This chain links TRBV2 with TRBJ2-5, with 7 bases that match TRBD1. The trim removed 4 bases at V and 3 bases at J, leaving 2 bases unmatched. Germline V gives CDR1 SNHLY, CDR2 FYNNEI. This CDR3 has 13 residues.

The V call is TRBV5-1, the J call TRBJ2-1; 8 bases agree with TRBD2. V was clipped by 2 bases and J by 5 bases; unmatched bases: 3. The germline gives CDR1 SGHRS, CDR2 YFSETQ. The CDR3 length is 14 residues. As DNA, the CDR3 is TGCGCCAGCAGCTTAACAGCGGGGGACAATGAGCAGTTCTTC. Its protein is CASSLTAGDNEQFF. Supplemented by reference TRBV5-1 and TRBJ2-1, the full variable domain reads KAGVTQTPRYLIKTRGQQVTLSCSPISGHRSVSWYQQTPGQGLQFLFEYFSETQRNKGNFPGRFSGRQFSNSRSEMNVSTLELGDSALYLCASSLTAGDNEQFFGPGTRLTVL.

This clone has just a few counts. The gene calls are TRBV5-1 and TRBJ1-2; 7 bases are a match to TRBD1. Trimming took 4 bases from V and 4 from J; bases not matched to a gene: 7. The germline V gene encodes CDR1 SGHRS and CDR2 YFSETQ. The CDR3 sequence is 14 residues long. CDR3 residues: CASSATGTVYGYTF. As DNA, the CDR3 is TGCGCCAGCAGCGCGACCGGGACAGTCTATGGCTACACCTTC.

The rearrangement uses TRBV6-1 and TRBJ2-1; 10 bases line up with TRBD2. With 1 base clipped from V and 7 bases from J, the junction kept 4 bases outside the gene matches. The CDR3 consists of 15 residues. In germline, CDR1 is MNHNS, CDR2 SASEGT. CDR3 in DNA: TGTGCCAGCAGTGAAGGGAGCGGGAGGGCAAATGAGCAGTTCTTC. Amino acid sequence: CASSEGSGRANEQFF.

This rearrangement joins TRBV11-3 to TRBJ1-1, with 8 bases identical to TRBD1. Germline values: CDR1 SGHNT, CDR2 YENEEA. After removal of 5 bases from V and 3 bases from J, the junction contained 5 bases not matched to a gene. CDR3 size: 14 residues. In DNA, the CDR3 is TGTGCCAGCAGCCGGACAGGGCGGGACACTGAAGCTTTCTTT. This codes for CASSRTGRDTEAFF.

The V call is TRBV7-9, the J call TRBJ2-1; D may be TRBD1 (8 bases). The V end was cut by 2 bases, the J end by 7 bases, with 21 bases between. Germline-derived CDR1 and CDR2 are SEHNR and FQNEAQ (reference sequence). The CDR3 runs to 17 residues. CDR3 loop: CASSLQGARGARNEQFF. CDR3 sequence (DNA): TGTGCCAGCAGCTTACAGGGGGCTCGGGGGGCCAGGAATGAGCAGTTCTTC.

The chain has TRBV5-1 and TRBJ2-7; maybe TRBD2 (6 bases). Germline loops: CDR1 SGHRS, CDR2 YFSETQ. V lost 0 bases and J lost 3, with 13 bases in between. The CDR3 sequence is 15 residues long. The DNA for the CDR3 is TGCGCCAGCAGCTTGGCCATGGGGGAGGACTACGAGCAGTACTTC. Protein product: CASSLAMGEDYEQYF.

The CDR3 protein is CAWSLRDHSGNTIYF. CDR3 DNA: TGTGCCTGGAGTTTGAGGGACCACTCTGGAAACACCATATATTTT. This chain joins TRBV30 and TRBJ1-3, with TRBD1 as a possible D gene (5 bases). Germline V gives CDR1 GTSNPN, CDR2 SVGIG (reference sequence). The V end was cut by 2 bases, the J end by 0 bases, with 11 bases between. CDR3 length: 15 residues.

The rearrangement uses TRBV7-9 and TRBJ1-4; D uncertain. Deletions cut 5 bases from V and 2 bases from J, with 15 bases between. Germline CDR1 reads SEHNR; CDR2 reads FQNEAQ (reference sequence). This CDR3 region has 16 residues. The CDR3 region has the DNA TGTGCCAGCAGCCCTCCTGGGAGGGCTACTAATGAAAAACTGTTTTTT. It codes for CASSPPGRATNEKLFF. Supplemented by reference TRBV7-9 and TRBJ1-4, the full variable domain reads DTGVSQNPRHKITKRGQNVTFRCDPISEHNRLYWYRQTLGQGPEFLTYFQNEAQLEKSRLLSDRFSAERPKGSFSTLEIQRTEQGDSAMYLCASSPPGRATNEKLFFGSGTQLSVL.

This chain's CDR3 is CASSQQGLMGGQPQHF. In DNA form, the CDR3 reads TGTGCCAGTAGTCAACAAGGCCTTATGGGGGGCCAGCCCCAGCATTTT. The chain couples TRBV19 to TRBJ1-5, with D maybe TRBD1 (6 bases). The CDR3 is 16 amino acids. CDR1 is LNHDA, CDR2 SQIVND, per germline (reference sequence). V was shortened by 5 bases and J by 7 bases, with 21 bases between the two germline ends.

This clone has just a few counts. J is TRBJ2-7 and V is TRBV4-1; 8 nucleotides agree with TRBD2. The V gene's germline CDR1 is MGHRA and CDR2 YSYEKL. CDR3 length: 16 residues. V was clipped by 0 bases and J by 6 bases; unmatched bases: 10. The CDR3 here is CASSQEGTGLGREQYF. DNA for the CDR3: TGCGCCAGCAGCCAAGAGGGAACGGGACTAGGACGCGAGCAGTACTTC.

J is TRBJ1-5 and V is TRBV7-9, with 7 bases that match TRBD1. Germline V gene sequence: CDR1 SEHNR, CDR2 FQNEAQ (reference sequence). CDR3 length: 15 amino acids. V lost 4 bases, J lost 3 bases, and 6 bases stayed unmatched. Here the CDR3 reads CASSSHDRDNQPQHF. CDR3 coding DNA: TGTGCCAGCAGCTCCCACGACAGGGACAATCAGCCCCAGCATTTT.

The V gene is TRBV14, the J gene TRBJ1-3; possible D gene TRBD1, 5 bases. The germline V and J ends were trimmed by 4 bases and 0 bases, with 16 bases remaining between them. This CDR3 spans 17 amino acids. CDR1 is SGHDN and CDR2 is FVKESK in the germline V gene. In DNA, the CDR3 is TGTGCCAGCAGCCCAGGGTATGGCAGGAACTCTGGAAACACCATATATTTT. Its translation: CASSPGYGRNSGNTIYF.

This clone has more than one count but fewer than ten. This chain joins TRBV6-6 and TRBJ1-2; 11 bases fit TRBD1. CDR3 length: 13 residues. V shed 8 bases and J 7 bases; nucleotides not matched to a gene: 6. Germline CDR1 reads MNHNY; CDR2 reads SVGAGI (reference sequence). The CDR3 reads CASDGTGGSGYTF. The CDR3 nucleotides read TGTGCCAGCGACGGGACAGGGGGTTCTGGCTACACCTTC.

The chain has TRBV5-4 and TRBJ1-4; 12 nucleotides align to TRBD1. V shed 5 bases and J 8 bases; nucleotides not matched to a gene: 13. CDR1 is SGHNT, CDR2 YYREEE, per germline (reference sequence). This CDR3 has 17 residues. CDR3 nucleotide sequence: TGTGCCAGCAGTACCGGGACAGGGGGCATCGGTAGGGAAAAACTGTTTTTT. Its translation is CASSTGTGGIGREKLFF.

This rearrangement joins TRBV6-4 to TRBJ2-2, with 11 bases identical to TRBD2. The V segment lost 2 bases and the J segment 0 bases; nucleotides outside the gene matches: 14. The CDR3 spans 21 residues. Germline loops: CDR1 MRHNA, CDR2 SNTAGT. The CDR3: CASSDRPLGLAGGPNTGELFF. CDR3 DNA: TGTGCCAGCAGTGACAGGCCCCTGGGGCTAGCGGGAGGACCGAACACCGGGGAGCTGTTTTTT.

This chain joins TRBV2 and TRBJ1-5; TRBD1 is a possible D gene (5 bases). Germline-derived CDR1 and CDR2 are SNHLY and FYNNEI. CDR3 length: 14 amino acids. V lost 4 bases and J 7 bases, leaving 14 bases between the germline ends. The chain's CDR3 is CASSGGRAEQPQHF. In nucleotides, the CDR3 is TGTGCCAGCAGTGGCGGCAGGGCCGAGCAGCCCCAGCATTTT.

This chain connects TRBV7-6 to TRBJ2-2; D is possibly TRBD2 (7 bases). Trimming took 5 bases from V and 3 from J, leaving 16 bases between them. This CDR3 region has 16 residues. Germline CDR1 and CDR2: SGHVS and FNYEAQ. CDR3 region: CASSHRGGAYTGELFF. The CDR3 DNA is TGTGCCAGCAGCCATCGAGGGGGGGCGTACACCGGGGAGCTGTTTTTT.

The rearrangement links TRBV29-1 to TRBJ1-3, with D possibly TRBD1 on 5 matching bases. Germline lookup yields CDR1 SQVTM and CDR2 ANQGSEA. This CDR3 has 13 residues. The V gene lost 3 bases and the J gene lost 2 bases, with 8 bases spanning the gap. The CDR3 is CSVDVGPGNTIYF. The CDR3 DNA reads TGCAGCGTTGATGTGGGACCTGGAAACACCATATATTTT.